The clone carrying this TCR beta chain came up a few times. Its antigen remains unidentified. Each donor gave ten milliliters of peripheral blood. After removal of 5 bases from V and 14 bases from J, the junction contained 5 bases not matched to a gene. CDR3 length: 11 amino acids. Germline V gene sequence: CDR1 SEHNR, CDR2 FQNEAQ (reference sequence). The sample originates from a study of blood T cells in healthy people across ages. Together with a sample-barcoded 5' primer, a J-beta primer mix was included in a second PCR lasting roughly 7 to 11 cycles. Every cDNA molecule bore a tag from a template-switch adaptor containing 12 random nucleotides. One entry per CDR3 protein, called by TCRdb with MiXCR from the 5' RACE reads. The table records 1.8 million or so distinct CDR3 sequences, 35% to 50% of them present only once. Study-level findings and limits: Since the PBMCs were unsorted, naive and antigen-experienced cells could not be conclusively compared. TCR beta diversity, measured per million T cells, fell in a roughly linear way with age.

The rearrangement joins TRBV7-9 to TRBJ2-2, with TRBD1 matching 7 bases. The specimen was blood. This TCR derives from a human donor in good health. The CDR3 loop is CASSNRGELFF. CDR3 DNA: TGTGCCAGCAGCAACAGGGGAGAACTGTTTTTT.